This T cell receptor (beta chain) was captured by sequencing in a study of T-cell reconstitution after alpha-beta-depleted transplantation in children. Unique molecular identifiers were used to barcode this TCRbeta library. TCRdb itself ran the PCR reads through MiXCR, one entry per CDR3 protein. The data hold about 230,000 distinct CDR3 sequences, with 9.7% observed a single time. Germline CDR1 reads SGDLS; CDR2 reads YYNGEE. The CDR3 consists of 15 residues. V was trimmed by 3 bases and J by 10 bases, leaving 20 bases between them. This clonotype was detected ten times or more. Sequenced material: PBMCs from the stem cell graft donor, taken from the stem cell graft. V gene TRBV9 combines with J gene TRBJ2-1; no reliable D call. This clonotype was obtained from a human donor who donated a stem cell graft to a child with SCID. The CDR3 sequence is CASSADLDPLNEQFF. The CDR3 DNA is TGTGCCAGCAGCGCAGACTTGGACCCTCTCAACGAGCAGTTCTTC.